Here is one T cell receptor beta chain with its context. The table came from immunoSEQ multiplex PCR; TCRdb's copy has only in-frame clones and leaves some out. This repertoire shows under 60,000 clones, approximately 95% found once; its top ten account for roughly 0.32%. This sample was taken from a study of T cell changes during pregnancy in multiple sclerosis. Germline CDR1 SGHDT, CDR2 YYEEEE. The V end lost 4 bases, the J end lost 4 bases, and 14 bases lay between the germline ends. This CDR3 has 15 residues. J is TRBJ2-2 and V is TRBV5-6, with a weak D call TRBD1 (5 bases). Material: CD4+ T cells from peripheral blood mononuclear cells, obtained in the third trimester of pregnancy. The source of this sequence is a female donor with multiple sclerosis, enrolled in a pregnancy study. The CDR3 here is CASSGAGRITGELFF. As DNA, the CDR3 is TGTGCCAGCAGCGGGGCTGGACGCATCACCGGGGAGCTGTTTTTT.